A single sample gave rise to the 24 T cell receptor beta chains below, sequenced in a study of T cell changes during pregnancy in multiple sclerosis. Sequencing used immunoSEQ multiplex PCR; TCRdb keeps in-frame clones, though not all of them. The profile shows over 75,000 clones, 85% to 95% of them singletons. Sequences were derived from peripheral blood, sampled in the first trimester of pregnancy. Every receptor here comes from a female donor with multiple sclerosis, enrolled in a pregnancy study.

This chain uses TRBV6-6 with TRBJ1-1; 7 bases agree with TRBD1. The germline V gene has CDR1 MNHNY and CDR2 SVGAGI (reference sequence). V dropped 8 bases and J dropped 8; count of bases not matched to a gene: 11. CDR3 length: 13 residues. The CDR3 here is CASEPIGTAEAFF. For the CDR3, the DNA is TGTGCCAGCGAACCAATCGGGACAGCAGAAGCTTTCTTT.

Here the CDR3 reads CASRGTVSYEQYF. Written as DNA, the CDR3 is TGTGCCAGCCGGGGAACAGTTTCCTACGAGCAGTACTTC. This chain uses TRBV19 with TRBJ2-7; tentatively, D is TRBD2 (5 bases). Between the trimmed V and J ends, which lost 9 bases and 1 base, there was a span of 13 bases. The CDR3 has 13 residues. The germline V gene encodes CDR1 LNHDA and CDR2 SQIVND (reference sequence).

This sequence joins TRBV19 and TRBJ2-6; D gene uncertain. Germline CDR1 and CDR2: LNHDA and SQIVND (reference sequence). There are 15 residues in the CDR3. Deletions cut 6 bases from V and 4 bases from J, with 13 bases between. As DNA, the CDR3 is TGTGCCAGTAGCACAACGCTGGGCGGGGCCAACGTCCTGACTTTC. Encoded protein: CASSTTLGGANVLTF.

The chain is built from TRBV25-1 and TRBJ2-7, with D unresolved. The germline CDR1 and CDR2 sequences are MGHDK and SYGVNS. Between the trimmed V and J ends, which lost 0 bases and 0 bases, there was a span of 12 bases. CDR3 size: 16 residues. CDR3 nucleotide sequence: TGTGCCAGCAGTGAATACGATTGGCTTCCCTCCTACGAGCAGTACTTC. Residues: CASSEYDWLPSYEQYF.

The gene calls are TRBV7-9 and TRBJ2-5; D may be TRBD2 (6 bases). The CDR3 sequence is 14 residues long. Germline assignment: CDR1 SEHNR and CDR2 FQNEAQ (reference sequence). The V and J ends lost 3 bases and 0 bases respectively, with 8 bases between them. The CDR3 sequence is CASSFWDYQETQYF. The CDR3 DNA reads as TGTGCCAGCAGCTTTTGGGACTACCAAGAGACCCAGTACTTC. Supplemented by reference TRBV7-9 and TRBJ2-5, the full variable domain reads DTGVSQNPRHKITKRGQNVTFRCDPISEHNRLYWYRQTLGQGPEFLTYFQNEAQLEKSRLLSDRFSAERPKGSFSTLEIQRTEQGDSAMYLCASSFWDYQETQYFGPGTRLLVL.

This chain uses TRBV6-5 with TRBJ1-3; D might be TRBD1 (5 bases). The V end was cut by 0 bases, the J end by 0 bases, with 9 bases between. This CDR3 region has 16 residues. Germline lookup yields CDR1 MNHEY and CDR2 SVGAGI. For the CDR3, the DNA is TGTGCCAGCAGTTACTCGGGACTGCCCTCTGGAAACACCATATATTTT. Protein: CASSYSGLPSGNTIYF.

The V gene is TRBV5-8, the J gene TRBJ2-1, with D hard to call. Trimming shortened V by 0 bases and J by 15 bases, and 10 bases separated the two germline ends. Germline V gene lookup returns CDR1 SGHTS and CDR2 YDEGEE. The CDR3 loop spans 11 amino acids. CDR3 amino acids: CASSLAVRMFF. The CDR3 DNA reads TGTGCCAGCAGCTTGGCCGTGCGTATGTTCTTC. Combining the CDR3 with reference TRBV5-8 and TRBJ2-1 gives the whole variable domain EAGVTQSPTHLIKTRGQQATLRCSPISGHTSVYWYQQALGLGLQFLLWYDEGEERNRGNFPPRFSGRQFPNYSSELNVNALELEDSALYLCASSLAVRMFFGPGTRLTVL.

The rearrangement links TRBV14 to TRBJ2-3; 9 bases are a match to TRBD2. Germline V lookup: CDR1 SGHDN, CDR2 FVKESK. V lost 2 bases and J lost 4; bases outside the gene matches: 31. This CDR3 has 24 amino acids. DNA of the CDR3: TGTGCCAGCAGCCAACTTTCAAGGGTGTGGGACGGAGAGCAGGGGACTAGCTTTTCAGATACGCAGTATTTT. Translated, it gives CASSQLSRVWDGEQGTSFSDTQYF.

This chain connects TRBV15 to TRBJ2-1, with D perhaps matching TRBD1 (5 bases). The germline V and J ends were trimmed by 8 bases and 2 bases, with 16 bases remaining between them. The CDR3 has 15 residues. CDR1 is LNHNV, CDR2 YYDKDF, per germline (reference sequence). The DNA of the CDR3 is TGTGCCACCCGCCATTCAGGGTCCCCCTACAATGAGCAGTTCTTC. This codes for CATRHSGSPYNEQFF.

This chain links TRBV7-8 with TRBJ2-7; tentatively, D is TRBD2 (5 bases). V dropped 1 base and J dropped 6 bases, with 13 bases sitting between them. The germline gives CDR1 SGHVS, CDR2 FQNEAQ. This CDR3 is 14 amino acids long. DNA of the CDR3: TGTGCCAGCAGCTTAGACAGCCCCCGGGGCGAGCAGTACTTC. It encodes CASSLDSPRGEQYF.

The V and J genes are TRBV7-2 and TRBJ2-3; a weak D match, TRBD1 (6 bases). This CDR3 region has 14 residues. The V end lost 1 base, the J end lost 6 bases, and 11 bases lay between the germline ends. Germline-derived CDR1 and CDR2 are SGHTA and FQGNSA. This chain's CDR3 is CASSLVGGDDTQYF. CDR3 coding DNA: TGTGCCAGCAGCTTAGTAGGGGGTGATGATACGCAGTATTTT.

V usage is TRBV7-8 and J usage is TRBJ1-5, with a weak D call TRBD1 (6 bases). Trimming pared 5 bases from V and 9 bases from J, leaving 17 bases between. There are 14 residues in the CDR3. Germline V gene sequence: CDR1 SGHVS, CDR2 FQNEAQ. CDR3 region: CASSVVGGRWPQHF. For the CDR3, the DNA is TGTGCCAGCAGCGTAGTAGGGGGTCGGTGGCCCCAGCATTTT. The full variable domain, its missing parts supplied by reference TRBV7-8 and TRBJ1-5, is GAGVSQSPRYKVAKRGQDVALRCDPISGHVSLFWYQQALGQGPEFLTYFQNEAQLDKSGLPSDRFFAERPEGSVSTLKIQRTQQEDSAVYLCASSVVGGRWPQHFGDGTRLSIL.

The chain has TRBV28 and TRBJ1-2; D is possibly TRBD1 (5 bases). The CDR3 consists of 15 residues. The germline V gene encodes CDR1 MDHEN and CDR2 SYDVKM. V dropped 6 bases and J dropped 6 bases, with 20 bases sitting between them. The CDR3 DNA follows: TGTGCCAGCAGATCAGGGCGGCGGCAGGGTGATGGCTACACCTTC. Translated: CASRSGRRQGDGYTF.

CDR3 in DNA: TGTGCCAGCTCACCCACTAGCGCCTCCTACGAGCAGTACTTC. The encoded protein is CASSPTSASYEQYF. This chain connects TRBV18 to TRBJ2-7, with 7 bases identical to TRBD2. CDR3 size: 14 residues. V gave up 3 bases and J gave up 0 bases; unmatched junction bases: 2. CDR1 and CDR2 (germline): KGHSH, LQKENI.

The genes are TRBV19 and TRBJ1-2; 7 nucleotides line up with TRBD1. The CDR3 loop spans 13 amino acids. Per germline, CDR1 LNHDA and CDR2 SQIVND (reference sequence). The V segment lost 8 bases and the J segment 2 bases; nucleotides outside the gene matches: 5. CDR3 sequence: CASRQGGNYGYTF. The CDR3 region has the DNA TGTGCCAGTCGACAGGGAGGAAACTATGGCTACACCTTC.

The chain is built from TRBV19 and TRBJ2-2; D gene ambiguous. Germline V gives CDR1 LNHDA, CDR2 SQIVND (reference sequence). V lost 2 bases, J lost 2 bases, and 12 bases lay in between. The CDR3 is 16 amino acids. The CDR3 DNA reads TGTGCCAGTAGTATAATGTCTGGGCCCAACACCGGGGAGCTGTTTTTT. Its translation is CASSIMSGPNTGELFF. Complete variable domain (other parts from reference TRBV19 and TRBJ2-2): DGGITQSPKYLFRKEGQNVTLSCEQNLNHDAMYWYRQDPGQGLRLIYYSQIVNDFQKGDIAEGYSVSREKKESFPLTVTSAQKNPTAFYLCASSIMSGPNTGELFFGEGSRLTVL.

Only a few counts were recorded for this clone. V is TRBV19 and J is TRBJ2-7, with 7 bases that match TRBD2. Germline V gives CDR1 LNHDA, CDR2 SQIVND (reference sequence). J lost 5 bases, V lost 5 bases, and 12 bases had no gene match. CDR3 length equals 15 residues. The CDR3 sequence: CASSVRGGGSDEQYF. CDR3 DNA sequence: TGTGCCAGTAGTGTACGCGGGGGTGGTTCTGACGAGCAGTACTTC.

The CDR3 region is CASSHTSGRYNEQFF. Written as DNA, the CDR3 is TGTGCCAGCAGCCATACTAGCGGGAGGTACAATGAGCAGTTCTTC. The J gene is TRBJ2-1, the V gene TRBV5-6; 12 bases are a match to TRBD2. This CDR3 contains 15 residues. The V segment lost 4 bases and the J segment 4 bases; nucleotides outside the gene matches: 3. Per the germline V gene, CDR1 is SGHDT and CDR2 is YYEEEE.

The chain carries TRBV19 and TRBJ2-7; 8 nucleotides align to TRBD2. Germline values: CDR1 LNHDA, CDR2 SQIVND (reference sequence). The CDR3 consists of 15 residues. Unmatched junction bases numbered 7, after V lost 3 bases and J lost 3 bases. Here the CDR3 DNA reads TGTGCCAGTAGTATCCTCTCCAGCGGGAGCTACGAGCAGTACTTC. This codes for CASSILSSGSYEQYF.

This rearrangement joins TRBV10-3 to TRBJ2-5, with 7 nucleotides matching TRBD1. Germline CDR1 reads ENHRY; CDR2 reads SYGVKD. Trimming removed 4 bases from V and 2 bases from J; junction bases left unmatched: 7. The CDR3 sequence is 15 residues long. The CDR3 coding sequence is TGTGCCATCAGTGCGACCGGGACAGCACAAGAGACCCAGTACTTC. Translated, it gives CAISATGTAQETQYF.

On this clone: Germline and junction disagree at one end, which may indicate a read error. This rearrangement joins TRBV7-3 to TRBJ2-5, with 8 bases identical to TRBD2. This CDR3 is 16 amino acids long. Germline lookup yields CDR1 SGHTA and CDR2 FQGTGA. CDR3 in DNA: TGTGCCAGCAGCCCCGACGGGACTAGACCAGGGGAGACCCGGTACTTC. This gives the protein CASSPDGTRPGETRYF.

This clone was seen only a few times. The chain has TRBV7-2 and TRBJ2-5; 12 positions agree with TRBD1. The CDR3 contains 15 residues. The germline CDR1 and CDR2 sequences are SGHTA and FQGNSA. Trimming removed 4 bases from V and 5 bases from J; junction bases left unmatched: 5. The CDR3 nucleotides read TGTGCCAGCAGCTCCAGGGACAGGGGGCTGGAGACCCAGTACTTC. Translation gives CASSSRDRGLETQYF.

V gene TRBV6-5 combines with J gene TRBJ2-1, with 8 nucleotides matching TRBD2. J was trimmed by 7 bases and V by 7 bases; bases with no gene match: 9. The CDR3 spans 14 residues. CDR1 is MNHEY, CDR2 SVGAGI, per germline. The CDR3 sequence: CASTEAGGGNEQFF. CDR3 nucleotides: TGTGCCAGCACCGAGGCCGGGGGGGGGAATGAGCAGTTCTTC.

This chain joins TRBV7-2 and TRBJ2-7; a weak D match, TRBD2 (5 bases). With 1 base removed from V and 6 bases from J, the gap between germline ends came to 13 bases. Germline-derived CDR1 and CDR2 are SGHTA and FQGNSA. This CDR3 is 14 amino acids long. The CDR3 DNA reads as TGTGCCAGCAGCTTAGTGGTACTAGTAGGCGAGCAGTACTTC. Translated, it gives CASSLVVLVGEQYF.